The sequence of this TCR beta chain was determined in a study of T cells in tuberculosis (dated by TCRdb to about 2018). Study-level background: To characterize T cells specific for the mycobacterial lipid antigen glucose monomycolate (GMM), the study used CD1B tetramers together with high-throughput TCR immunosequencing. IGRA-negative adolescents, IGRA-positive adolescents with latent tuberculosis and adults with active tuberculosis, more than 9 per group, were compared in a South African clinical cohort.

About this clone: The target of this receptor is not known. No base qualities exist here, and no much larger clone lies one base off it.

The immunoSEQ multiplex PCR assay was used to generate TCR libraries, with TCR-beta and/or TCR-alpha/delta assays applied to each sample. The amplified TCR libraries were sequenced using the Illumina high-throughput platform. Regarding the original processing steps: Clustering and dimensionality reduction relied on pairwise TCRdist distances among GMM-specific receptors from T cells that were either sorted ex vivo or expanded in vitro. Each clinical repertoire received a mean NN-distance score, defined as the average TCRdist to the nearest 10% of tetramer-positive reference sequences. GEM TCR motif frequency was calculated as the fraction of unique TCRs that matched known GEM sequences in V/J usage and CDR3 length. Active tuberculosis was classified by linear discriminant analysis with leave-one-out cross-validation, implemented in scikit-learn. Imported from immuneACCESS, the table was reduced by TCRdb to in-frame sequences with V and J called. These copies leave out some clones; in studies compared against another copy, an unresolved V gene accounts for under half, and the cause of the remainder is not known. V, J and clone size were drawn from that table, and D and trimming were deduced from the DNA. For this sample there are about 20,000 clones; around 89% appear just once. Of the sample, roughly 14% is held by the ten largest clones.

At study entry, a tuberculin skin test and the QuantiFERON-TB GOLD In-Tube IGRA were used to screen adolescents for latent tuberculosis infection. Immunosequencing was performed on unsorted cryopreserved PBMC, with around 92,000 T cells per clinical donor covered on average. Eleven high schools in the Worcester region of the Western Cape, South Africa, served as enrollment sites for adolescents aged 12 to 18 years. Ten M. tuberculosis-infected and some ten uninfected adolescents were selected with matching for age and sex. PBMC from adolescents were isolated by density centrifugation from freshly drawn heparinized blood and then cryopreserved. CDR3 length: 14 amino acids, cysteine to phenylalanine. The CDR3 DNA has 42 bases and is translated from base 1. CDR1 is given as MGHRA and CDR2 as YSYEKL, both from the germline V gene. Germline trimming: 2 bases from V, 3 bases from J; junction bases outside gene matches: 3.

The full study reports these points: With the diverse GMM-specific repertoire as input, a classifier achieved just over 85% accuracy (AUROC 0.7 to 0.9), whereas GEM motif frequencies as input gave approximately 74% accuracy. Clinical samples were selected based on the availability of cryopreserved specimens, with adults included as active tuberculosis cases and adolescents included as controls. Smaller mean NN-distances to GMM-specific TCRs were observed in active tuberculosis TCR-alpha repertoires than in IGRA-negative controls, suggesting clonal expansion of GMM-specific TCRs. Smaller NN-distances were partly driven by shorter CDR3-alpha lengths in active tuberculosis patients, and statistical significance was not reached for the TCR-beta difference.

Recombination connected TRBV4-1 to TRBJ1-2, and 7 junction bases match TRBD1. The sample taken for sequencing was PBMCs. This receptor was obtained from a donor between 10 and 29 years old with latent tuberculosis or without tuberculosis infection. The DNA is TGCGCCAGCAGCCAAACGACAGGGTACTATGGCTACACCTTC. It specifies CASSQTTGYYGYTF.